These 13 T cell receptor beta chains were sequenced from one sample in a study of response to subunit inactivated influenza vaccine (dated 2018 in TCRdb). Libraries were constructed by RT-PCR. TCRdb records Illumina HiSeq 2500 as the sequencer. Through fastp at Q25 and MiXCR, TCRdb rebuilt clones from the public reads, retaining in-frame beta chains. Rows with one shared CDR3 protein collapse into an entry with the most common genes and DNA. This sample has some 600,000 distinct CDR3 sequences in its table, and 12% to 15% of those were observed once. Less than 8.5% of the sample is held by the ten biggest clonotypes. The sample was PBMCs from blood, taken less than 15 days before vaccination. The receptors here all came from a man over 45 who received an inactivated influenza vaccine. Donor details come from another sample of the same person, matched by shared clones.

This clonotype was found a few times. The chain uses TRBV5-1 and TRBJ2-5, with 8 bases aligning to TRBD1. The CDR3 is 14 amino acids. With 4 bases clipped from V and 5 bases from J, the junction kept 7 bases outside the gene matches. Germline loops: CDR1 SGHRS, CDR2 YFSETQ. CDR3 coding DNA: TGCGCCAGCAGCCACGGACAGGGCCGGGAGACCCAGTACTTC. Its translation: CASSHGQGRETQYF.

The CDR3: CASRDVFYNEQFF. In DNA, the CDR3 is TGCGCCAGCCGGGACGTTTTCTACAATGAGCAGTTCTTC. The chain carries TRBV5-1 and TRBJ2-1; the D gene could be TRBD1 or TRBD2 (5 bases each). The CDR3 spans 13 residues. The V end lost 7 bases, the J end lost 3 bases, and 11 bases lay between the germline ends. Germline V gene sequence: CDR1 SGHRS, CDR2 YFSETQ.

Ten or more counts support this clonotype. V is TRBV15 and J is TRBJ2-7; D assignment may be TRBD1 or TRBD2 (5 bases each). Germline CDR1 is LNHNV and CDR2 is YYDKDF (reference sequence). The CDR3 extends over 13 amino acids. The ends were cut back, 5 bases at V and 4 bases at J, with 12 bases in the middle. The CDR3 nucleotides read TGTGCCACCAGCCCCGGGGCAACTTACGAGCAGTACTTC. It is translated as CATSPGATYEQYF. The full variable domain, its missing parts supplied by reference TRBV15 and TRBJ2-7, is DAMVIQNPRYQVTQFGKPVTLSCSQTLNHNVMYWYQQKSSQAPKLLFHYYDKDFNNEADTPDNFQSRRPNTSFCFLDIRSPGLGDTAMYLCATSPGATYEQYFGPGTRLTVT.

The chain carries TRBV7-2 and TRBJ2-3; D is unresolved. Trimming left V 4 bases short and J 10 bases short, with 18 bases between. The CDR3 extends over 14 amino acids. Germline V CDR1 and CDR2: SGHTA, FQGNSA. DNA of the CDR3: TGTGCCAGCAGCTATAATGACCTAGGCCGTTCGCAGTATTTT. Its translation is CASSYNDLGRSQYF.

The chain combines TRBV5-6 with TRBJ2-7; no reliable D call. Germline CDR1 and CDR2: SGHDT and YYEEEE. V dropped 0 bases and J dropped 3 bases, with 10 bases sitting between them. The CDR3 totals 14 residues. The DNA of the CDR3 is TGTGCCAGCAGCTTGGACGGTCTATTCTACGAGCAGTACTTC. It specifies CASSLDGLFYEQYF.

The chain employs TRBV28 and TRBJ2-7; the D is unclear. The germline V gene encodes CDR1 MDHEN and CDR2 SYDVKM. V was shortened by 6 bases and J by 0 bases, with 18 bases between the two germline ends. This CDR3 comprises 16 residues. This chain's CDR3 is CASSRADARPSYEQYF. The CDR3 DNA reads TGTGCCAGCAGCCGTGCGGACGCACGCCCCTCCTACGAGCAGTACTTC.

CDR3 coding DNA: TGTGCCAGCAGCCGCAAGGACAGTTACGAGCAGTACTTC. Its translation: CASSRKDSYEQYF. This chain connects TRBV7-9 to TRBJ2-7; D is perhaps TRBD1 (6 bases). CDR1 is SEHNR and CDR2 is FQNEAQ in the germline V gene (reference sequence). V gave up 5 bases and J gave up 4 bases, with 12 bases separating them. The CDR3 has 13 residues.

A single count supports this clonotype. This chain connects TRBV11-3 to TRBJ2-3; a weak D match, TRBD2 (6 bases). V shed 5 bases and J shed 4 bases, with 19 bases lying between them. There are 16 residues in the CDR3. Germline V gene data show CDR1 as SGHNT and CDR2 as YENEEA. CDR3 bases: TGTGCCAGCAGCCCGAGAGGGGAAGCGGGCGCAGATACGCAGTATTTT. This encodes CASSPRGEAGADTQYF.

This clonotype has a count of ten or more. The chain is built from TRBV7-2 and TRBJ2-2, with D possibly being TRBD1 (5 bases). The V end lost 5 bases, the J end lost 5 bases, and 9 bases lay between the germline ends. CDR1 and CDR2 (germline): SGHTA, FQGNSA. The CDR3 spans 13 residues. The CDR3: CASSLPGTGELFF. The CDR3 DNA reads as TGTGCCAGCAGCCTTCCAGGGACCGGGGAGCTGTTTTTT.

CDR3 region: CASSPRGQGPHTQYF. CDR3 DNA: TGTGCCAGCAGTCCGAGGGGACAGGGCCCTCATACGCAGTATTTT. The chain uses TRBV27 and TRBJ2-3; TRBD1 aligns across 9 bases. The CDR3 is 15 amino acids. CDR1 and CDR2 (germline): MNHEY, SMNVEV (reference sequence). The V and J ends lost 5 bases and 7 bases, in that order; junction bases with no gene match: 10.

This clonotype has just a few counts. The V gene is TRBV29-1, the J gene TRBJ2-1; D is tentatively TRBD1 or TRBD2 (5 bases each). CDR3 length equals 15 residues. Trimming left V 1 base short and J 4 bases short, with 14 bases between. Germline V CDR1 and CDR2: SQVTM, ANQGSEA. CDR3 amino acids: CSVEGWQGVYNEQFF. In DNA form, the CDR3 reads TGCAGCGTTGAAGGTTGGCAGGGAGTATACAATGAGCAGTTCTTC.

This chain uses TRBV7-9 with TRBJ1-4; D unresolved. Trimming removed 5 bases at V and 3 bases at J, with 10 bases between. This CDR3 region has 14 residues. CDR1 and CDR2 (germline): SEHNR, FQNEAQ (reference sequence). The CDR3 here is CASSPFGANEKLFF. The CDR3 coding sequence is TGTGCCAGCAGCCCTTTCGGGGCTAATGAAAAACTGTTTTTT.

This clonotype was counted only a few times. This chain uses TRBV30 with TRBJ2-3; no reliable D call. The CDR3 is 15 residues long. Germline V CDR1 and CDR2: GTSNPN, SVGIG (reference sequence). V was pared by 1 base and J by 2 bases, with 13 bases between. The CDR3 loop is CAWSDISQFTDTQYF. The CDR3 DNA sequence: TGTGCCTGGAGTGATATCAGCCAGTTCACAGATACGCAGTATTTT.